The clone carrying this T cell receptor (beta chain) was seen repeatedly, ten times or more. Its target is not known. In TCRdb, the multiplex PCR reads were re-called with MiXCR into one record per CDR3 protein. The sample carries fewer than 85,000 distinct CDR3 sequences, about 21% recorded once. This entry belongs to a study of breast tumors, draining lymph nodes, adjacent tissues. V trimming: 4 bases; J trimming: 2 bases; junction bases outside the gene matches: 5. CDR3 size: 15 residues. The germline V gene encodes CDR1 MDHEN and CDR2 SYDVKM. Breast cancer patients provided tissue from their axillary draining lymph nodes. Study-wide points: Tumor TCR diversity was below lymph nodes but above nontumor tissue. The lymph node origin of tumor T cells was framed as consistent with a hypothesis, not demonstrated.

The rearrangement joins TRBV28 to TRBJ1-3, with 7 bases identical to TRBD1. The sequencing input was axillary lymph node tissue. The TCR comes from a female donor with breast cancer. Some clones in this sample may be carry-over from other donors' samples. CDR3 in amino acids: CASSSLRGTGNTIYF. CDR3 bases: TGTGCCAGCAGTTCCCTCAGGGGGACTGGAAACACCATATATTTT.